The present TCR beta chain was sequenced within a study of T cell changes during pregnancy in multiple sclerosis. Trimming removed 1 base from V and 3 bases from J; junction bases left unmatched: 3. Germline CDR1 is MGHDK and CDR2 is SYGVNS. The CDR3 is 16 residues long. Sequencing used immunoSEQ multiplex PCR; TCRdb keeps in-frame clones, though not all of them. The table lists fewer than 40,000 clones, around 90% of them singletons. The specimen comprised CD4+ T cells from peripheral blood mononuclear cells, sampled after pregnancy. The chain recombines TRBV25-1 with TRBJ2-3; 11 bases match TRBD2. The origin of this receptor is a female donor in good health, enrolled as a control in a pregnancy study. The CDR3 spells CASSESASGGTDTQYF. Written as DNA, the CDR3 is TGTGCCAGCAGTGAATCGGCTAGCGGGGGGACAGATACGCAGTATTTT.